This TCR beta chain was retrieved from a study of vaccination effects on CD4 cells after COVID-19. The culture ran for approximately nine days before CD4+ T cells were isolated. Participants received two doses of either the BNT162b2 or mRNA-1273 vaccine. In the case of this clone: Its cognate antigen is unknown.

Germline V CDR1 and CDR2: SGHVS, FNYEAQ. The CDR3 is 14 residues long. V lost 8 bases to trimming and J lost 4 bases, with 17 bases between them. Some clones are missing from TCRdb's copy, which holds only in-frame ones; the method was immunoSEQ multiplex PCR. The table has tens of thousands of clones, approximately 73% seen once; the top ten hold roughly 2.3%. The chain employs TRBV7-6 and TRBJ2-5; no reliable D call. The specimen comprised CD4+ T cells from PBMCs cultured without peptide, sampled after COVID-19 vaccination. This TCR was sampled from a human donor who received a COVID-19 vaccine. The CDR3 nucleotides read TGTGCCAGCGGGGTGCCCATGGGCCTAGAGACCCAGTACTTC. This translates into CASGVPMGLETQYF.